This entry concerns a single T cell receptor beta chain. The table lists this clonotype with many counts. Its antigen is still unknown. No much larger clone is present one base from it, and per-base qualities are unavailable. Sequences DFQATT (CDR1) and SNEGSKA (CDR2) are obtained from the germline V gene (reference sequence). V is pared back by 1 base and J by 1 base, with 15 bases lying between the germline termini. Measured from the cysteine to the phenylalanine, the CDR3 is 16 residues long. Only the CDR3 portion is preserved as DNA: 48 bases, with reading frame beginning at the first base. The label giving this sample's treatment or condition can be read as: allogeneic hematopoietic cell transplantation with graft depleted of TCRalphabeta T cells and CD19 B cells. The children who served as transplant recipients had been given grafts of TCRalphabeta/CD19-depleted allogeneic hematopoietic cells.

The receptor library was made with PCR. These reads were obtained on an Illumina HiSeq 2500. TCR library preparation used molecular barcoding, with unique molecular identifiers applied to normalize quantification of the TCRbeta repertoire. TCRdb's own reprocessing of the public reads used fastp at Q25 and MiXCR and kept productive beta chains. Identical CDR3 protein sequences are pooled into one entry, listed with their most common genes and DNA. In all, the sample holds hundreds of thousands of distinct CDR3 sequences, and approximately 8.4% of those were seen once. The leading ten clones occupy 35% to 45% of the sample. The data are from a study of T-cell reconstitution after alpha-beta-depleted transplantation in children (dated by TCRdb to the mid-2010s). About the study as a whole: Using TCR repertoire profiling, the study followed T-cell immune reconstitution in a quantitative way in children after TCRalphabeta/CD19-depleted allogeneic hematopoietic cell transplantation.

Broad study findings and their caveats: The apparently early alphabetaT-cell count recovery about two months after transplant was reportedly dependent on only several hundred rapidly expanded clones derived from non-depleted graft cells. In some patients, high TCRbeta diversity at day 60 was attributed to recipient T cells and intrathymic progenitors that had survived conditioning. Hyperexpanded clone frequencies declined over subsequent months; after one year, T-cell counts and TCRbeta diversity were mostly attributed to newly produced T cells.

The TCR originated in a male patient between 2 and 10 years old who had a stem cell transplant for acute myeloid leukemia, so the T cells may come from the graft donor. This chain joins TRBV20-1 to TRBJ2-3; TRBD2 is possibly the D segment (7 matching bases). The source was PBMCs, mostly from graft donor cells, collected 360 days after TCRalphabeta/CD19-depleted stem cell transplant. The nucleotides are TGCAGTGCTAGAGCGTGTGGGGGGGCCGGCACAGATACGCAGTATTTT. Its coded protein is CSARACGGAGTDTQYF.